The clone carrying this T cell receptor (beta chain) was counted at least ten times. The sample originates from a study of T-cell reconstitution after alpha-beta-depleted transplantation in children. A library of TCRbeta sequences, prepared with unique molecular identifiers, was generated. One entry per CDR3 protein results from TCRdb running MiXCR on the PCR reads. The sample includes about 120,000 distinct CDR3 sequences, 23% seen only once; the top ten take 10%. The junction had 11 bases not matched to a gene; V was cut back by 7 bases and J by 4 bases. The CDR3 is 14 amino acids. Germline CDR1 SQVTM, CDR2 ANQGSEA.

The chain has TRBV29-1 and TRBJ2-7; 9 nucleotides align to TRBD1. Material: PBMCs, mostly from graft donor cells, obtained 180 days after TCRalphabeta/CD19-depleted stem cell transplant. This TCR came from a male patient between 2 and 10 years old who had a stem cell transplant for chronic granulomatous disease, so the T cells may come from the graft donor. The CDR3 region has the DNA TGCAGCGCTGGCGGGGACAGGGACATTTACGAGCAGTACTTC. The encoded protein is CSAGGDRDIYEQYF.